This T cell receptor (beta chain) was sequenced in a study of blood T cell repertoires in COVID-19. Study-level information: Samples of COVID-19 (acute and convalescent) were obtained from the United States, Italy and Spain.

TCRdb's table, derived via immunoSEQ multiplex PCR, lists solely in-frame clones and lacks some. Of around 260,000 clones listed, around 87% are singletons. This clone occurred a few times. The sequence derives from an older woman with COVID-19, enrolled during active disease. Sample: peripheral blood.

Here the CDR3 DNA reads TGCGCCAGCAGCCCGGGACAGCCGGGCACTGAAGCTTTCTTT. It is translated as CASSPGQPGTEAFF. The chain couples TRBV5-1 to TRBJ1-1, with 7 positions matching TRBD1. Per the germline V gene, CDR1 is SGHRS and CDR2 is YFSETQ. The length of the CDR3 is 14 residues. V shed 4 bases and J 4 bases; nucleotides not matched to a gene: 7.